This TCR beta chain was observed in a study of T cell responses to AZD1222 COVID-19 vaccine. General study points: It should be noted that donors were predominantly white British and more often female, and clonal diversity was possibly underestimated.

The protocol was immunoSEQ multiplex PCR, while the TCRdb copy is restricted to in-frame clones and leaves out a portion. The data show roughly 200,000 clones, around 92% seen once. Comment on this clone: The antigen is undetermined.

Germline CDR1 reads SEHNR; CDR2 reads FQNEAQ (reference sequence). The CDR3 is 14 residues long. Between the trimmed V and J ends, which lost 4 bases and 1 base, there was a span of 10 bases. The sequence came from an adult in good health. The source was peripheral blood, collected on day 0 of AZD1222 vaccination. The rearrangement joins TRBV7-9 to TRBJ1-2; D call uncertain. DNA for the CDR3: TGTGCCAGCAGCTCGCAAGTTTATAACTATGGCTACACCTTC. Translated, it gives CASSSQVYNYGYTF.